What follows are 22 T cell receptor beta chains derived from one specimen sequenced in a study of blood T cell repertoires in COVID-19. The protocol was immunoSEQ multiplex PCR, while the TCRdb copy is restricted to in-frame clones and leaves out a portion. This table has roughly 400,000 clones, approximately 91% appearing once. Sequenced input: PBMCs or T cells enriched from blood (not recorded which). The receptor source for this set is a woman under 30 who had been exposed to COVID-19.

V and J are TRBV23-1 and TRBJ1-4, with D tentatively TRBD1 (6 bases). TRBV23-1 is an ORF, with its function uncertain. Between the trimmed V and J ends, which lost 0 bases and 4 bases, there was a span of 18 bases. The CDR3 consists of 18 residues. The chain's CDR3 is CASSQSTVGGSLNEKLFF. The CDR3 nucleotides read TGCGCCAGCAGTCAATCGACCGTAGGGGGAAGTCTTAATGAAAAACTGTTTTTT.

The rearrangement joins TRBV6-6 to TRBJ2-3; 9 positions match TRBD1. The V and J ends lost 0 bases and 10 bases, in that order; junction bases with no gene match: 8. CDR1 and CDR2 (germline): MNHNY, SVGAGI (reference sequence). CDR3 length: 15 residues. For the CDR3, the DNA is TGTGCCAGCAGTTACTCGACAGGGGGGCAGTTTGCGCAGTATTTT. It specifies CASSYSTGGQFAQYF.

This chain uses TRBV19 with TRBJ2-7; 10 bases fit TRBD2. The trim removed 4 bases at V and 2 bases at J, leaving 14 bases unmatched. The CDR3 is 18 amino acids. Looked up from germline, CDR1 is LNHDA and CDR2 is SQIVND (reference sequence). The CDR3 is CASSTSYSSGRPPYEQYF. CDR3 DNA sequence: TGTGCCAGTAGTACATCCTACTCTAGCGGGAGACCTCCCTACGAGCAGTACTTC.

J is TRBJ2-1 and V is TRBV6-5, with D perhaps matching TRBD2 (6 bases). With 5 bases removed from V and 2 bases from J, the gap between germline ends came to 13 bases. The CDR3 runs to 15 residues. Germline CDR1 reads MNHEY; CDR2 reads SVGAGI. CDR3 residues: CASSHEEGTYNEQFF. The CDR3 nucleotides are TGTGCCAGCAGTCACGAGGAGGGAACCTACAATGAGCAGTTCTTC.

The gene calls are TRBV7-2 and TRBJ2-1; a weak D match, TRBD2 (7 bases). Between the trimmed V and J ends, which lost 5 bases and 8 bases, there was a span of 16 bases. CDR1 is SGHTA, CDR2 FQGNSA, per germline. The CDR3 loop spans 14 amino acids. CDR3 loop: CASSPDQGRDEQFF. The CDR3 coding sequence is TGTGCCAGCAGCCCGGATCAGGGGAGGGATGAGCAGTTCTTC.

The chain links TRBV6-4 to TRBJ2-2, with 11 bases that match TRBD2. Trimming removed 4 bases from V and 6 bases from J; junction bases left unmatched: 10. The germline gives CDR1 MRHNA, CDR2 SNTAGT. This CDR3 comprises 17 residues. CDR3 in DNA: TGTGCCAGCAGTGCCCTACTACTAGCGGGAGCTCCCGGGGAGCTGTTTTTT. It yields the protein CASSALLLAGAPGELFF.

CDR3 residues: CASSLGFRETQYF. In nucleotides, the CDR3 is TGTGCCAGCAGCTTAGGTTTCCGGGAGACCCAGTACTTC. The chain recombines TRBV7-2 with TRBJ2-5, with D unresolved. Germline V gene lookup returns CDR1 SGHTA and CDR2 FQGNSA. CDR3 length: 13 amino acids. V lost 1 base and J 5 bases, leaving 8 bases between the germline ends. Filled out from reference TRBV7-2 and TRBJ2-5, the complete variable domain reads GAGVSQSPSNKVTEKGKDVELRCDPISGHTALYWYRQSLGQGLEFLIYFQGNSAPDKSGLPSDRFSAERTGGSVSTLTIQRTQQEDSAVYLCASSLGFRETQYFGPGTRLLVL.

The chain employs TRBV6-5 and TRBJ2-5, with 11 bases aligning to TRBD2. V lost 0 bases, J lost 5 bases, and 5 bases stayed unmatched. The CDR3 sequence is 16 residues long. CDR1 MNHEY and CDR2 SVGAGI come from the germline V gene. CDR3 nucleotides: TGTGCCAGCAGTTACTCGAGACTAGCGGGACAGGAGACCCAGTACTTC. The encoded protein is CASSYSRLAGQETQYF.

This rearrangement joins TRBV28 to TRBJ1-2; 7 nucleotides align to TRBD1. CDR1 is MDHEN, CDR2 SYDVKM, per germline. CDR3 length: 16 residues. Trimming at V came to 5 bases and at J to 6 bases, leaving 15 bases not matched to a gene. The CDR3 sequence is CASSPGIRNRGDGYTF. The CDR3 nucleotides read TGTGCCAGCAGTCCCGGGATCCGGAACAGGGGTGATGGCTACACCTTC.

This clone appeared a few times. The chain recombines TRBV9 with TRBJ2-7, with 8 bases matching TRBD1. V shed 3 bases, J shed 6 bases, and the junction held 8 bases outside the gene matches. CDR1 SGDLS and CDR2 YYNGEE come from the germline V gene. This CDR3 has 14 amino acids. The CDR3: CASSGGQGPFEQYF. CDR3 nucleotide sequence: TGTGCCAGCAGCGGAGGACAGGGTCCTTTCGAGCAGTACTTC.

The rearrangement links TRBV7-2 to TRBJ2-1, with D uncertain. This CDR3 has 12 amino acids. The germline gives CDR1 SGHTA, CDR2 FQGNSA. Trimming shortened V by 6 bases and J by 7 bases, and 10 bases separated the two germline ends. CDR3 DNA sequence: TGTGCCAGCAGACAATACCCGAATGAGCAGTTCTTC. Protein: CASRQYPNEQFF.

The J gene is TRBJ1-2, the V gene TRBV4-3, with 8 bases fitting TRBD1. The CDR3 has 14 residues. J lost 3 bases, V lost 5 bases, and 5 bases had no gene match. In germline, CDR1 is LGHNA, CDR2 YSLEER. The CDR3 coding sequence is TGCGCCAGCAGCTCGCAACAGGGGGACTATGGCTACACCTTC. Encoded protein: CASSSQQGDYGYTF.

The V gene is TRBV28, the J gene TRBJ1-2, with D possibly matching TRBD1 (6 bases). V was clipped by 5 bases and J by 3 bases, with 22 bases between them. Germline CDR1 is MDHEN and CDR2 is SYDVKM. The CDR3 loop spans 17 amino acids. The DNA of the CDR3 is TGTGCCAGCAGTCCTTATAAGGACAGTCCCTCCTACTATGGCTACACCTTC. Translated, it gives CASSPYKDSPSYYGYTF.

V is TRBV5-4 and J is TRBJ1-1; D might be TRBD1 (5 bases). Per the germline V gene, CDR1 is SGHNT and CDR2 is YYREEE (reference sequence). Deletions cut 7 bases from V and 7 bases from J, with 11 bases between. The CDR3 runs 11 residues. The CDR3 DNA reads TGTGCCAGCGTCAGGGAAAATGAAGCTTTCTTT. Protein sequence: CASVRENEAFF.

This clone has a handful of counts. The chain employs TRBV4-1 and TRBJ2-7; D is unclear. This CDR3 contains 14 residues. Trimming cost V 1 base and J 5 bases, with 12 bases left between them. The germline V gene encodes CDR1 MGHRA and CDR2 YSYEKL. In nucleotides, the CDR3 is TGCGCCAGCAGCCAAGTGGTAGTGATCAACGAGCAGTACTTC. Its protein product is CASSQVVVINEQYF.

The genes are TRBV28 and TRBJ2-2; 10 bases are a match to TRBD1. Germline values: CDR1 MDHEN, CDR2 SYDVKM. V was pared by 5 bases and J by 4 bases, with 4 bases of the junction left unmatched. The CDR3 runs 15 residues. CDR3 sequence reads: CASSAGTGVTGELFF. The CDR3, as DNA: TGTGCCAGCAGTGCCGGGACAGGGGTCACCGGGGAGCTGTTTTTT.

This clone was seen just once. J is TRBJ1-2 and V is TRBV9, with 7 bases matching TRBD1. The CDR3 spans 16 residues. V was clipped by 4 bases and J by 2 bases; unmatched bases: 11. Germline V gene lookup returns CDR1 SGDLS and CDR2 YYNGEE. The CDR3 is CASSTDRVGDNYGYTF. The CDR3 DNA sequence: TGTGCCAGCAGCACTGACAGGGTCGGGGACAACTATGGCTACACCTTC.

This rearrangement joins TRBV4-3 to TRBJ1-3, with D unresolved. CDR3 length: 16 amino acids. The V gene's germline CDR1 is LGHNA and CDR2 YSLEER. V was pared by 0 bases and J by 0 bases, with 9 bases between. The CDR3: CASSQDWSLSGNTIYF. CDR3 nucleotide sequence: TGCGCCAGCAGCCAAGATTGGAGTCTCTCTGGAAACACCATATATTTT.

This clone has only one observation. Distinct nucleotide sequences in the sample also encode this CDR3. The V gene is TRBV7-3, the J gene TRBJ1-2; a weak D match, TRBD1 (5 bases). Germline CDR1 SGHTA, CDR2 FQGTGA. The CDR3 has 13 residues. Between the trimmed V and J ends, which lost 4 bases and 7 bases, there was a span of 13 bases. Here the CDR3 reads CASSSGQGGGYTF. CDR3 nucleotides: TGTGCCAGCAGCTCTGGGCAGGGAGGTGGCTACACCTTC. The variable domain in full, with the rest retrieved from reference TRBV7-3 and TRBJ1-2, is GAGVSQTPSNKVTEKGKYVELRCDPISGHTALYWYRQSLGQGPEFLIYFQGTGAADDSGLPNDRFFAVRPEGSVSTLKIQRTERGDSAVYLCASSSGQGGGYTFGSGTRLTVV.

V and J are TRBV18 and TRBJ1-1; TRBD1 might be the D (6 bases). Germline values: CDR1 KGHSH, CDR2 LQKENI. The CDR3 is made up of 17 amino acids. Trimming took off 3 bases at V and 1 base at J, with 18 bases between the two ends. In DNA form, the CDR3 reads TGTGCCAGCTCACCTCCGGAGTGGGCAGGGGCGAACACTGAAGCTTTCTTT. Encoded protein: CASSPPEWAGANTEAFF. The full variable domain, with the rest looked up from reference TRBV18 and TRBJ1-1, is NAGVMQNPRHLVRRRGQEARLRCSPMKGHSHVYWYRQLPEEGLKFMVYLQKENIIDESGMPKERFSAEFPKEGPSILRIQQVVRGDSAAYFCASSPPEWAGANTEAFFGQGTRLTVV.

The V gene is TRBV27, the J gene TRBJ2-4; TRBD2 might be the D (6 bases). The CDR3 loop spans 15 amino acids. Per germline, CDR1 MNHEY and CDR2 SMNVEV (reference sequence). V lost 6 bases and J lost 8, with 20 bases in between. The CDR3 is CASRLLSIGGDIQYF. The CDR3 DNA follows: TGTGCCAGCAGACTACTATCTATCGGAGGGGACATTCAGTACTTC.

V usage is TRBV13 and J usage is TRBJ2-5; 12 bases line up with TRBD2. Trimming removed 5 bases from V and 5 bases from J; junction bases left unmatched: 12. Germline lookup yields CDR1 PRHDT and CDR2 FYEKMQ (reference sequence). This CDR3 is built from 17 residues. Written as DNA, the CDR3 is TGTGCCAGCAGCATCCGGACTAGCGGGACACCCCTTGAGACCCAGTACTTC. Its protein is CASSIRTSGTPLETQYF.